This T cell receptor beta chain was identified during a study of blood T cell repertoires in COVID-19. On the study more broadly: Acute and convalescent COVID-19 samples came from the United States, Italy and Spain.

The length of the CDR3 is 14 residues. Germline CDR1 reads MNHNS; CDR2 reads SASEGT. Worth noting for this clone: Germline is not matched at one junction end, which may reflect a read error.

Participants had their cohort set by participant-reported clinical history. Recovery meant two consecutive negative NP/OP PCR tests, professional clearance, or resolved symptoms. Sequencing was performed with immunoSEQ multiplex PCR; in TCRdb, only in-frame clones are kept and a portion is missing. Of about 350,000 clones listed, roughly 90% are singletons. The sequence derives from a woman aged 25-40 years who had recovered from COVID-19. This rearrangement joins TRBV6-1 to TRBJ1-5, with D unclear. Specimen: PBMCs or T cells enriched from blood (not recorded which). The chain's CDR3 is CASTEVNSNQPQHF. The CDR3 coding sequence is TGTGCCAGCACTGAAGTCAATAGCAATCAGCCCCAGCATTTT.